The 21 T cell receptor beta chains reported below all come from one sample, sequenced in a study of blood T cell repertoires in COVID-19 (dated by TCRdb to the early 2020s). Libraries were prepared through the immunoSEQ multiplex PCR assay. TCRdb's version of the immuneACCESS table is confined to in-frame rearrangements and falls short of the full clone set. An unresolved V gene accounts for under half of the shortfall where checked; the remainder is of unknown origin. The sample table lists about 200,000 clones, approximately 81% of them with a count of one. The ten largest make up about 18% of the sample. The sample taken for sequencing was peripheral blood. All receptors derive from a person aged 70 to 85 with COVID-19, enrolled during active disease.

The chain has TRBV6-5 and TRBJ1-1, with D tentatively TRBD1 (5 bases). CDR1 and CDR2 from the germline V gene are MNHEY and SVGAGI. There are 13 residues in the CDR3. V lost 11 bases and J lost 5, with 18 bases in between. The CDR3 region is CASRVGGRTEAFF. CDR3 sequence (DNA): TGTGCCTCCCGAGTGGGGGGACGGACTGAAGCTTTCTTT.

The rearrangement joins TRBV28 to TRBJ1-6; the D is unclear. Per the germline V gene, CDR1 is MDHEN and CDR2 is SYDVKM. Between the trimmed V and J ends, which lost 4 bases and 8 bases, there was a span of 6 bases. This CDR3 comprises 12 residues. This chain's CDR3 is CASSYNDSPLHF. The CDR3 DNA is TGTGCCAGCAGTTACAATGATTCACCCCTCCACTTT.

This clone appeared a few times. In nucleotides, the CDR3 is TGTGCCAGCAGAGACAGCCGGGGGGTAGGGTACGAGCAGTACTTC. This codes for CASRDSRGVGYEQYF. The chain links TRBV6-5 to TRBJ2-7, with 7 bases that match TRBD2. This CDR3 has 15 amino acids. Germline lookup yields CDR1 MNHEY and CDR2 SVGAGI. With V trimmed by 6 bases and J by 4 bases, 12 bases remained unmatched.

This clone was detected once. CDR3 sequence (DNA): TGTGCCAGCAGCCCTTTCGGGAATGAGCAGTTCTTC. Translating gives CASSPFGNEQFF. The chain carries TRBV5-6 and TRBJ2-1; no reliable D call. The CDR3 is made up of 12 amino acids. V was shortened by 4 bases and J by 7 bases, with 9 bases between the two germline ends. The germline CDR1 and CDR2 sequences are SGHDT and YYEEEE. Full variable domain (outside the CDR3, taken from reference TRBV5-6 and TRBJ2-1): DAGVTQSPTHLIKTRGQQVTLRCSPKSGHDTVSWYQQALGQGPQFIFQYYEEEERQRGNFPDRFSGHQFPNYSSELNVNALLLGDSALYLCASSPFGNEQFFGPGTRLTVL.

The V and J genes are TRBV3-1 (or the pseudogene TRBV3-2) and TRBJ2-7, with 7 bases matching TRBD1. Germline V CDR1 and CDR2: LGHDT, YNNKEL (reference sequence). V trimming: 3 bases; J trimming: 3 bases; junction bases outside the gene matches: 8. This CDR3 contains 15 residues. The CDR3 DNA reads TGTGCCAGCAGCCAGATTGGAACAGGGGACTACGAGCAGTACTTC. The encoded protein is CASSQIGTGDYEQYF.

The V and J genes are TRBV19 and TRBJ1-1; D not resolved. Germline lookup yields CDR1 LNHDA and CDR2 SQIVND (reference sequence). The V gene lost 5 bases and the J gene lost 10 bases, with 23 bases spanning the gap. The CDR3 length is 15 residues. The CDR3 spells CASSPSSWGRGLAFF. For the CDR3, the DNA is TGTGCCAGTAGTCCATCCTCATGGGGAAGAGGGTTAGCTTTCTTT.

The chain employs TRBV4-3 and TRBJ2-7; D possibly corresponds to TRBD2 (6 bases). The V end was cut by 8 bases, the J end by 6 bases, with 17 bases between. The CDR3 loop spans 13 amino acids. Germline V gives CDR1 LGHNA, CDR2 YSLEER. The CDR3: CASSATSGSEQYF. Written as DNA, the CDR3 is TGCGCCAGCTCGGCGACTAGTGGGTCCGAGCAGTACTTC.

V and J are TRBV11-2 and TRBJ1-2; D not resolved. V lost 7 bases, J lost 0 bases, and 12 bases lay in between. Germline CDR1 SGHAT, CDR2 FQNNGV. This CDR3 region has 14 residues. The CDR3 bases are TGTGCCAGCACCCCTTATGGAGCTAACTATGGCTACACCTTC. Protein product: CASTPYGANYGYTF.

This sequence joins TRBV6-1 and TRBJ1-2, with 10 bases lining up with TRBD1. Trimming cost V 4 bases and J 4 bases; bases outside gene matches: 9. Germline-derived CDR1 and CDR2 are MNHNS and SASEGT. The CDR3 is made up of 16 amino acids. The CDR3 sequence: CASSGAGQGGGYGYTF. For the CDR3, the DNA is TGTGCCAGCAGTGGCGCCGGACAGGGGGGTGGCTATGGCTACACCTTC.

The chain has TRBV4-3 and TRBJ2-3, with 11 bases that match TRBD2. The CDR3 covers 17 residues. From germline, CDR1 is LGHNA and CDR2 YSLEER. J gave up 2 bases and V 1 base, and 5 bases lay outside the gene matches. The CDR3 is CASSQGPGLAVTDTQYF. The CDR3 DNA is TGCGCCAGCAGCCAAGGACCGGGACTAGCGGTCACAGATACGCAGTATTTT.

This clone occurred once. The chain links TRBV5-8 to TRBJ1-1, with D unclear. The V end lost 7 bases, the J end lost 0 bases, and 19 bases lay between the germline ends. The CDR3 covers 16 residues. Germline V CDR1 and CDR2: SGHTS, YDEGEE. CDR3 DNA sequence: TGTGCCAGCCTATCCCCCCAGCGGTACCTGAACACTGAAGCTTTCTTT. Protein product: CASLSPQRYLNTEAFF.

V and J are TRBV29-1 and TRBJ2-1; no reliable D call. Germline CDR1 reads SQVTM; CDR2 reads ANQGSEA. The CDR3 runs 13 residues. V lost 6 bases, J lost 0 bases, and 9 bases lay in between. This CDR3 reads CSVTVSSYNEQFF. CDR3 nucleotide sequence: TGCAGCGTCACGGTTAGCTCCTACAATGAGCAGTTCTTC.

This clone has just a few counts. This sequence joins TRBV6-5 and TRBJ2-7; TRBD2 matches at 8 bases. Trimming cost V 7 bases and J 2 bases; bases outside gene matches: 7. The CDR3 extends over 14 amino acids. Germline V gene data show CDR1 as MNHEY and CDR2 as SVGAGI. This CDR3 is CASTPGGLPYEQYF. DNA for the CDR3: TGTGCCAGCACCCCGGGGGGGCTACCCTACGAGCAGTACTTC.

The chain links TRBV7-8 to TRBJ1-2; 8 bases line up with TRBD1. Germline V gene sequence: CDR1 SGHVS, CDR2 FQNEAQ. V lost 2 bases, J lost 3 bases, and 14 bases stayed unmatched. The CDR3 sequence is 18 residues long. Written as DNA, the CDR3 is TGTGCCAGCAGCTTAATGTGGGGGTTGGACAGGGCCCACTATGGCTACACCTTC. Translation gives CASSLMWGLDRAHYGYTF.

This clone was found once. The genes are TRBV24-1 and TRBJ2-5, with 8 bases identical to TRBD2. Germline loops: CDR1 KGHDR, CDR2 SFDVKD. V shed 6 bases, J shed 6 bases, and the junction held 5 bases outside the gene matches. The CDR3 covers 13 residues. As DNA, the CDR3 is TGTGCCACCAGTCAAGCGGGGGTGAAGACCCAGTACTTC. It specifies CATSQAGVKTQYF.

J is TRBJ2-3 and V is TRBV5-6; D may be TRBD1 (6 bases). Per the germline V gene, CDR1 is SGHDT and CDR2 is YYEEEE. CDR3 length: 13 amino acids. The V end was cut by 3 bases, the J end by 4 bases, with 9 bases between. As DNA, the CDR3 is TGTGCCAGCAGCTCAGGACAGCCAGATACGCAGTATTTT. Residues: CASSSGQPDTQYF.

The count of this clone is one. The chain combines TRBV29-1 with TRBJ1-2; 7 bases fit TRBD1. This CDR3 contains 14 residues. The ends lost 5 bases at V and 4 bases at J; junction bases unmatched: 10. CDR1 is SQVTM and CDR2 is ANQGSEA in the germline V gene. The CDR3 region is CSVRPKDRLYGYTF. The CDR3 DNA reads TGCAGCGTTCGCCCTAAGGACAGGCTCTATGGCTACACCTTC.

This rearrangement joins TRBV3-1 (or the pseudogene TRBV3-2) to TRBJ2-1; 16 bases are a match to TRBD2. CDR1 and CDR2 (germline): LGHDT, YNNKEL (reference sequence). After removal of 1 base from V and 8 bases from J, the junction contained 17 bases not matched to a gene. This CDR3 comprises 21 residues. The CDR3: CASSQVQGTSGREEGVDEQFF. The DNA of the CDR3 is TGTGCCAGCAGCCAAGTGCAGGGGACTAGCGGGAGGGAGGAGGGAGTCGATGAGCAGTTCTTC.

This clone was found a few times. The J gene is TRBJ1-3, the V gene TRBV3-1 (or the pseudogene TRBV3-2); D unresolved. This CDR3 contains 18 residues. The ends were cut back, 1 base at V and 2 bases at J, with 18 bases in the middle. The germline CDR1 and CDR2 sequences are LGHDT and YNNKEL (reference sequence). The CDR3 sequence: CASSQVFLPEVPGNTIYF. CDR3 nucleotide sequence: TGTGCCAGCAGCCAAGTTTTTCTGCCGGAGGTCCCTGGAAACACCATATATTTT.

This chain connects TRBV7-9 to TRBJ2-7; 8 bases match TRBD1. CDR1 and CDR2 from the germline V gene are SEHNR and FQNEAQ (reference sequence). There are 13 residues in the CDR3. Trimming removed 5 bases from V and 6 bases from J; junction bases left unmatched: 6. This chain's CDR3 is CASSPDRAREQYF. CDR3 coding DNA: TGTGCCAGCAGCCCGGACAGGGCCCGCGAGCAGTACTTC.

The chain couples TRBV28 to TRBJ2-7; maybe TRBD1 (5 bases). This CDR3 region has 14 residues. The V gene's germline CDR1 is MDHEN and CDR2 SYDVKM. The V gene lost 5 bases and the J gene lost 6 bases, with 17 bases spanning the gap. CDR3 in amino acids: CASSESQGVFEQYF. The CDR3, as DNA: TGTGCCAGCAGTGAGAGCCAGGGTGTGTTCGAGCAGTACTTC.